The 16 T cell receptor beta chains below all came from one sample that was sequenced in a study of identical twins. TCRdb independently ran MiXCR on the 5' RACE reads; one entry per CDR3 protein. The data hold 450,000 to 650,000 distinct CDR3 sequences, with about 16% observed a single time. This sample was also put to use in a study of yellow fever vaccine responses in identical twins.

The sample consisted of CD4+ T cells sorted from blood. These receptors came from a woman aged 18-29 years in good health.

The chain combines TRBV7-3 with TRBJ2-7; 10 bases are shared with TRBD1. V lost 5 bases to trimming and J lost 4 bases; unmatched junction nucleotides: 8. This CDR3 comprises 15 residues. Germline V gene lookup returns CDR1 SGHTA and CDR2 FQGTGA. CDR3 amino acids: CASSPHRDRGYEQYF. CDR3 sequence (DNA): TGTGCCAGCAGCCCGCACCGGGACAGGGGATACGAGCAGTACTTC.

The rearrangement uses TRBV29-1 and TRBJ2-1, with D perhaps TRBD2 (6 bases). Between the trimmed V and J ends, which lost 0 bases and 5 bases, there was a span of 20 bases. The CDR3 sequence is 17 residues long. Germline CDR1 SQVTM, CDR2 ANQGSEA. The CDR3 DNA follows: TGCAGCGTTGAAGATCCCCTGGGACTGAAGAACAACAATGAGCAGTTCTTC. Translation gives CSVEDPLGLKNNNEQFF.

The genes are TRBV6-2 or TRBV6-3 and TRBJ1-5, with 10 bases fitting TRBD1. J lost 6 bases, V lost 9 bases, and 5 bases had no gene match. The CDR3 totals 13 residues. Per germline, CDR1 MNHEY and CDR2 SVGEGT. CDR3 DNA: TGTGCCAGTTCCGACAGGGGGCCTCAGCCCCAGCATTTT. Its protein product is CASSDRGPQPQHF.

The table lists this clonotype with many counts. Compared with germline, one end of the junction differs, possibly owing to a read error. The rearrangement links TRBV5-1 to TRBJ2-1, with D possibly TRBD2 on 5 matching bases. Germline CDR1 and CDR2: SGHRS and YFSETQ. The CDR3 totals 14 residues. The CDR3 sequence: CASSLGGSYNEQFF. CDR3 DNA: TGTGCCAGCAGCTTAGGAGGCTCCTACAATGAGCAGTTCTTC.

The chain couples TRBV12-3 or TRBV12-4 to TRBJ1-6; 9 nucleotides align to TRBD1. The CDR3 has 15 amino acids. V shed 6 bases, J shed 9 bases, and the junction held 9 bases outside the gene matches. The CDR3 DNA reads TGTGCCAGCAGGGGACCGGGACAGGGATCTTCACCCCTCCACTTT. It codes for CASRGPGQGSSPLHF.

V usage is TRBV2 and J usage is TRBJ2-7; TRBD1 matches 9 bases. There are 15 residues in the CDR3. The V gene end was trimmed by 6 bases and the J gene end by 0 bases; junction bases not matched to a gene: 6. Germline V lookup: CDR1 SNHLY, CDR2 FYNNEI. CDR3: CASRDRGGLSYEQYV. The CDR3 region has the DNA TGTGCCAGCAGGGACAGGGGTGGACTCTCCTACGAGCAGTACGTC.

The chain joins TRBV28 to TRBJ2-7; 9 positions match TRBD2. This CDR3 is 16 amino acids long. The germline V gene encodes CDR1 MDHEN and CDR2 SYDVKM. Trimming at V came to 4 bases and at J to 2 bases, leaving 9 bases not matched to a gene. The chain's CDR3 is CASSSTPASGAYEQYF. The CDR3 coding sequence is TGTGCCAGCAGTTCAACGCCTGCTAGCGGGGCCTACGAGCAGTACTTC. The full variable domain, rest sourced from reference TRBV28 and TRBJ2-7, is DVKVTQSSRYLVKRTGEKVFLECVQDMDHENMFWYRQDPGLGLRLIYFSYDVKMKEKGDIPEGYSVSREKKERFSLILESASTNQTSMYLCASSSTPASGAYEQYFGPGTRLTVT.

The CDR3 bases are TGCAGTGCTAGAGTGGGCGGGGGAGGCACAGATACGCAGTATTTT. Its protein is CSARVGGGGTDTQYF. This chain links TRBV20-1 with TRBJ2-3; 7 bases are shared with TRBD2. Germline assignment: CDR1 DFQATT and CDR2 SNEGSKA (reference sequence). V was clipped by 1 base and J by 1 base; unmatched bases: 5. CDR3 length: 15 amino acids.

This clonotype was found many times. This chain connects TRBV5-5 to TRBJ1-4; 9 nucleotides match TRBD1. The ends lost 2 bases at V and 6 bases at J; junction bases unmatched: 5. The CDR3 is made up of 15 amino acids. Germline CDR1 SGHKS, CDR2 YYEKEE (reference sequence). The CDR3 region is CASSFPRTGDEKLFF. In nucleotides, the CDR3 is TGTGCCAGCAGCTTCCCAAGGACAGGGGATGAAAAACTGTTTTTT.

A few counts support this clonotype. The rearrangement links TRBV5-1 to TRBJ2-5; tentatively, D is TRBD1 (5 bases). With 1 base removed from V and 5 bases from J, the gap between germline ends came to 9 bases. Germline V gene lookup returns CDR1 SGHRS and CDR2 YFSETQ. This CDR3 is 13 amino acids long. CDR3 region: CASSLYAGETQYF. The CDR3 DNA reads as TGCGCCAGCAGCTTGTATGCAGGGGAGACCCAGTACTTC.

This clonotype was seen repeatedly, ten times or more. This chain connects TRBV12-3 or TRBV12-4 to TRBJ2-2; TRBD1 might be the D (5 bases). V was trimmed by 11 bases and J by 5 bases, leaving 15 bases between them. There are 13 residues in the CDR3. The CDR3 DNA sequence: TGTGCCGGGTCAACAGGCTTGACCGGGGAGCTGTTTTTT. The encoded protein is CAGSTGLTGELFF.

The chain has TRBV28 and TRBJ2-2, with D possibly being TRBD2 (5 bases). The germline V gene encodes CDR1 MDHEN and CDR2 SYDVKM. Trimming left V 7 bases short and J 1 base short, with 13 bases between. The CDR3 covers 15 residues. Here the CDR3 DNA reads TGTGCCAGCACCTCGAGACGGGGGAACACCGGGGAGCTGTTTTTT. It encodes CASTSRRGNTGELFF.

The chain recombines TRBV18 with TRBJ2-2; TRBD1 might be the D (5 bases). Deletions cut 0 bases from V and 0 bases from J, with 11 bases between. Germline V gene lookup returns CDR1 KGHSH and CDR2 LQKENI. CDR3 size: 17 residues. The CDR3 loop is CASSPPGREPNTGELFF. The CDR3 DNA reads TGTGCCAGCTCACCACCGGGCAGGGAACCGAACACCGGGGAGCTGTTTTTT.

The chain uses TRBV4-1 and TRBJ2-3; 10 positions match TRBD2. Unmatched junction bases numbered 8, after V lost 4 bases and J lost 1 base. This CDR3 comprises 17 residues. CDR1 MGHRA and CDR2 YSYEKL come from the germline V gene. This chain's CDR3 is CASSPYTGTSGTDTQYF. The CDR3 DNA is TGCGCCAGCAGCCCCTATACCGGGACTAGCGGCACAGATACGCAGTATTTT.

This clonotype was seen a few times. The CDR3 nucleotides are TGTGCCAGCAGCTTGGAAGGCTGGGACACTGAAGCTTTCTTT. Translating it yields CASSLEGWDTEAFF. This chain connects TRBV5-6 to TRBJ1-1; D not resolved. The germline V gene encodes CDR1 SGHDT and CDR2 YYEEEE. The V gene lost 0 bases and the J gene lost 3 bases, with 9 bases spanning the gap. CDR3 length equals 14 residues. Based on the CDR3 plus reference TRBV5-6 and TRBJ1-1, the full variable domain is DAGVTQSPTHLIKTRGQQVTLRCSPKSGHDTVSWYQQALGQGPQFIFQYYEEEERQRGNFPDRFSGHQFPNYSSELNVNALLLGDSALYLCASSLEGWDTEAFFGQGTRLTVV.

This clonotype was observed a handful of times. This chain joins TRBV6-5 and TRBJ1-2; D gene uncertain. Trimming took off 3 bases at V and 0 bases at J, with 8 bases between the two ends. CDR1 is MNHEY and CDR2 is SVGAGI in the germline V gene. The CDR3 totals 14 residues. CDR3 nucleotides: TGTGCCAGCAGTTATGATAGAACTAACTATGGCTACACCTTC. Amino acid sequence: CASSYDRTNYGYTF.